The present entry profiles one T cell receptor beta chain with its context. Antigen unknown. These data belong to a study of cytomegalovirus exposure and HLA in healthy donors. Study findings and constraints: Listed as cytomegalovirus-associated were 150 or so TCR beta chains. Most TCRs appeared rarely, but some public TCRs recurred in many donors. Clonal expansion was found to be greater in HLA-associated TCR beta chains than in equally common others in a later analysis.

Vbeta (60) and Jbeta (13) primers were used in the PCR. Clones were sequenced by immunoSEQ multiplex PCR, and TCRdb holds only the in-frame ones, with some missing. The table lists some 130,000 clones, over 70% of them singletons. Sequences were obtained from PBMCs. The TCR originated in a man in his forties or fifties in good health and CMV-seronegative.

For the CDR3, the DNA is TGTGCCAGCAGCTTGGCCTCCATGAGATACAATGAGCAGTTCTTC. This codes for CASSLASMRYNEQFF. V is TRBV5-4 and J is TRBJ2-1; D is undetermined. V was pared by 0 bases and J by 4 bases, with 11 bases between. The CDR3 runs 15 residues. Germline CDR1 and CDR2: SGHNT and YYREEE (reference sequence).